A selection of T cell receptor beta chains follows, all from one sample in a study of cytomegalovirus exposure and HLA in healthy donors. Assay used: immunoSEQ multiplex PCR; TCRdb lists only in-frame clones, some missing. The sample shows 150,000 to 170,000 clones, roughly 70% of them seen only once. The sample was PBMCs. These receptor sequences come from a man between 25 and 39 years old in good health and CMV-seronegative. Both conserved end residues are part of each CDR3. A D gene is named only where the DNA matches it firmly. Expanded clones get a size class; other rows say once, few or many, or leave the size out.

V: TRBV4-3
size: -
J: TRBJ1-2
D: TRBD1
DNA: TGCGCCAGCAGCCAAGTTGGAGGGTGGACAGGGGTAGTTGGCTACACCTTC
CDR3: CASSQVGGWTGVVGYTF

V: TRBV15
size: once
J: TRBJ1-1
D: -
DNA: TGTGCCACCAGCAGAGAAGCAATGAACACTGAAGCTTTCTTT
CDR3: CATSREAMNTEAFF

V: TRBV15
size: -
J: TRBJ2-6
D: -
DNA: TGTGCCACCAGCAGAGATAGAGGGGGAGGGACGGGCTCTGGGGCCAACGTCCTGACTTTC
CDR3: CATSRDRGGGTGSGANVLTF

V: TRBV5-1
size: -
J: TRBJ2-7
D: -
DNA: TGCGCCAGCAGTCAGACCACAGACGAGCAGTACTTC
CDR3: CASSQTTDEQYF

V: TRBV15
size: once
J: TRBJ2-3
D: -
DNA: TGTGCCACCAGCAGAGATTTGGGCGGGGTAGGCGCAGATACGCAGTATTTT
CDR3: CATSRDLGGVGADTQYF

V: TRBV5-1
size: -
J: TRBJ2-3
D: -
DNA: TGCGCCAGCAGCTTGGGAAGATGGAGTAATACGCAGTATTTT
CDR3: CASSLGRWSNTQYF

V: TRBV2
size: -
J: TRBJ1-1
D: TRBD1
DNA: TGTGCCAGCACGAGACAGGGGGTCACTGAAGCTTTCTTT
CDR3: CASTRQGVTEAFF

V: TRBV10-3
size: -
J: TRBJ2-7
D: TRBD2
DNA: TGTGCCATCAGGGGTCAAGCGGGGGGCTTCTACGAGCAGTACTTC
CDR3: CAIRGQAGGFYEQYF

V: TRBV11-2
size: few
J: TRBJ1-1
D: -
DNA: TGTGCCAGCAGCCTAAGGGGCAGTTACACTGAAGCTTTCTTT
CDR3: CASSLRGSYTEAFF

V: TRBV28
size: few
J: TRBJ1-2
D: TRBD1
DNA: TGTGCCAGCACGACAGGGGGCAGACTCAATAACTATGGCTACACCTTC
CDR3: CASTTGGRLNNYGYTF